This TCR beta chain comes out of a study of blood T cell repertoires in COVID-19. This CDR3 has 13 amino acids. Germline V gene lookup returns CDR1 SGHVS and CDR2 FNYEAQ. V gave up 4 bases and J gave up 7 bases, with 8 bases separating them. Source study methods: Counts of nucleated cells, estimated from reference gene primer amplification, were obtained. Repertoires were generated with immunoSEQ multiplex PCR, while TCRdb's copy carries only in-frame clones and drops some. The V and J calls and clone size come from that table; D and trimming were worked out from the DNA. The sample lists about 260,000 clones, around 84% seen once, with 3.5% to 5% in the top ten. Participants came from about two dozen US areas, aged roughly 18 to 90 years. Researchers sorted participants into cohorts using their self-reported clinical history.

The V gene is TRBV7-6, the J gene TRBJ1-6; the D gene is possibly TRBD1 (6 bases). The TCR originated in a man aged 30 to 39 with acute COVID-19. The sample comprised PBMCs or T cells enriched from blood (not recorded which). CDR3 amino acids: CASSSTGNSPLHF. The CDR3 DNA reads TGTGCCAGCAGCTCTACAGGGAATTCACCCCTCCACTTT.